One sample yielded the 21 T cell receptor beta chains listed below, sequenced in a study of blood T cells in healthy people across ages. Through a sample-barcoded 5' primer and a J-beta primer mix, a second PCR was run for about 7 to 12 cycles. TCRdb passed the 5' RACE reads through MiXCR, listing each CDR3 protein once. The table has 780,000 or so distinct CDR3 sequences, around 50% seen once. Sequenced material: blood. The receptor source for this set is a man aged 35-49 years in good health.

The chain recombines TRBV7-2 with TRBJ2-6; D is ambiguous. This CDR3 has 15 amino acids. Germline values: CDR1 SGHTA, CDR2 FQGNSA. Trimming removed 1 base from V and 2 bases from J, with 6 bases in between. CDR3 sequence: CASSLEGPGANVLTF. In DNA form, the CDR3 reads TGTGCCAGCAGCTTAGAGGGCCCTGGGGCCAACGTCCTGACTTTC.

The chain combines TRBV10-3 with TRBJ2-2, with D possibly being TRBD2 (6 bases). The germline V gene encodes CDR1 ENHRY and CDR2 SYGVKD. Between the trimmed V and J ends, which lost 6 bases and 5 bases, there was a span of 16 bases. This CDR3 is built from 15 residues. Written as DNA, the CDR3 is TGTGCCATCAGAGGCGGGGCCTTGGGAACCGGGGAGCTGTTTTTT. Translation: CAIRGGALGTGELFF.

The V call is TRBV6-2 or TRBV6-3, the J call TRBJ2-1, with 13 bases identical to TRBD2. CDR1 and CDR2 from the germline V gene are MNHEY and SVGEGT. V lost 2 bases and J lost 2; bases outside the gene matches: 12. CDR3 length equals 20 residues. This CDR3 reads CASSYRGLAGKHTTYNEQFF. CDR3 bases: TGTGCCAGCAGTTACCGGGGACTAGCGGGAAAACACACCACCTACAATGAGCAGTTCTTC.

V and J are TRBV6-5 and TRBJ2-2; 7 bases align to TRBD1. Trimming cost V 7 bases and J 0 bases; bases outside gene matches: 5. CDR3 length: 15 residues. The germline gives CDR1 MNHEY, CDR2 SVGAGI. CDR3 coding DNA: TGTGCCAGCAACGACAGGGTAGCGAACACCGGGGAGCTGTTTTTT. It encodes CASNDRVANTGELFF.

This clonotype was detected only a few times. The J gene is TRBJ1-4, the V gene TRBV3-1; weak D call: TRBD1 (5 bases). Trimming cost V 2 bases and J 1 base, with 14 bases left between them. The CDR3 has 17 amino acids. Per germline, CDR1 LGHDT and CDR2 YNNKEL (reference sequence). CDR3 coding DNA: TGTGCCAGCAGCCAACACGGGGCCGGTGGAACTAATGAAAAACTGTTTTTT. It specifies CASSQHGAGGTNEKLFF.

The chain couples TRBV5-1 to TRBJ2-5; 7 bases are a match to TRBD1. The J segment lost 7 bases and the V segment lost 4 bases, leaving 7 bases of the junction unmatched. Germline CDR1 is SGHRS and CDR2 is YFSETQ. The CDR3 has 13 amino acids. Here the CDR3 reads CASSETGEGTQYF. CDR3 in DNA: TGCGCCAGCAGCGAAACAGGGGAAGGGACCCAGTACTTC.

The chain links TRBV20-1 to TRBJ2-4; D uncertain. The V end lost 3 bases, the J end lost 13 bases, and 28 bases lay between the germline ends. The V gene's germline CDR1 is DFQATT and CDR2 SNEGSKA (reference sequence). The CDR3 contains 16 residues. The CDR3 region is CSASGPPPLFSNEQYF. Here the CDR3 DNA reads TGCAGTGCTAGTGGCCCCCCCCCTCTGTTTTCCAATGAGCAGTACTTC.

This chain connects TRBV6-1 to TRBJ2-2; D not resolved. Trimming removed 8 bases from V and 3 bases from J, with 10 bases in between. Germline CDR1 reads MNHNS; CDR2 reads SASEGT. The CDR3 runs 13 residues. The CDR3 reads CASPVPHTGELFF. As DNA, the CDR3 is TGTGCCAGCCCTGTTCCGCACACCGGGGAGCTGTTTTTT.

The chain couples TRBV29-1 to TRBJ2-7; TRBD1 matches at 7 bases. The J call may be wrong; the DNA end is better matched by TRBJ2-5. The CDR3 consists of 12 residues. In germline, CDR1 is SQVTM, CDR2 ANQGSEA. DNA for the CDR3: TGCAGCGCAAACAGGGGTCTTGAGACCCAGTACTTC. This translates into CSANRGLETQYF.

This clonotype was observed a handful of times. This chain connects TRBV4-2 to TRBJ1-4; possible D gene TRBD1, 5 bases. The germline V and J ends were trimmed by 0 bases and 0 bases, with 8 bases remaining between them. The CDR3 is 16 residues long. The germline gives CDR1 LGHNA, CDR2 YNFKEQ. In DNA, the CDR3 is TGTGCCAGCAGCCAAGAGGGACCCGCAACTAATGAAAAACTGTTTTTT. Encoded protein: CASSQEGPATNEKLFF.

This clonotype was detected a few times. The rearrangement links TRBV6-2 or TRBV6-3 to TRBJ2-3; 8 bases fit TRBD2. Trimming removed 4 bases from V and 9 bases from J; junction bases left unmatched: 6. The CDR3 length is 13 residues. Germline V lookup: CDR1 MNHEY, CDR2 SVGEGT. In DNA form, the CDR3 reads TGTGCCAGCAGTTCCCCGGGACTAGGAACGCAGTATTTT. It codes for CASSSPGLGTQYF.

This sequence joins TRBV25-1 and TRBJ1-1; no clear D. Germline V gene sequence: CDR1 MGHDK, CDR2 SYGVNS. Trimming stripped 5 bases from V and 1 base from J, with 11 bases between. This CDR3 has 14 residues. The DNA for the CDR3 is TGTGCCAGCAGTCCAATCCCCGCGAACACTGAAGCTTTCTTT. This codes for CASSPIPANTEAFF.

The chain uses TRBV28 and TRBJ1-5, with D unresolved. In germline, CDR1 is MDHEN, CDR2 SYDVKM. V was trimmed by 3 bases and J by 7 bases, leaving 10 bases between them. The CDR3 length is 13 residues. The CDR3 protein is CASSFGRAQPQHF. The CDR3 nucleotides read TGTGCCAGCAGTTTTGGTAGGGCACAGCCCCAGCATTTT.

This clonotype was detected a few times. The junction and the germline gene differ at one end; a read error may be behind it. The chain combines TRBV29-1 with TRBJ2-1, with D perhaps TRBD1 (6 bases). From germline, CDR1 is SQVTM and CDR2 ANQGSEA. This CDR3 comprises 15 residues. The CDR3 spells CSAKSGRGSGNEQFF. The CDR3 DNA follows: TGCAGCGCTAAGTCGGGCAGGGGCTCGGGAAATGAGCAGTTTTTC.

Only a few counts were recorded for this clonotype. This sequence joins TRBV12-3 or TRBV12-4 and TRBJ2-1; D remains ambiguous. CDR3 size: 13 residues. V lost 3 bases, J lost 10 bases, and 13 bases lay in between. The CDR3 sequence: CASSFGQVGEQFF. The CDR3 DNA follows: TGTGCCAGCAGTTTTGGGCAGGTCGGCGAGCAGTTCTTC.

This chain joins TRBV28 and TRBJ2-5; a weak D match, TRBD1 (6 bases). Germline assignment: CDR1 MDHEN and CDR2 SYDVKM. The CDR3 is 14 amino acids. V was shortened by 6 bases and J by 1 base, with 12 bases between the two germline ends. The CDR3: CASRGTPFQETQYF. The CDR3 DNA is TGTGCCAGCAGGGGGACACCTTTCCAAGAGACCCAGTACTTC.

There are a few counts of this clonotype. The rearrangement links TRBV29-1 to TRBJ2-7, with D possibly matching TRBD2 (6 bases). Germline V gene sequence: CDR1 SQVTM, CDR2 ANQGSEA. V was shortened by 8 bases and J by 7 bases, with 15 bases between the two germline ends. The length of the CDR3 is 11 residues. The CDR3 sequence: CSYGSFGEQYF. CDR3 DNA sequence: TGCAGCTACGGGAGCTTTGGGGAGCAGTACTTC.

This rearrangement joins TRBV28 to TRBJ1-4, with a tentative D call TRBD1 (5 bases). Germline assignment: CDR1 MDHEN and CDR2 SYDVKM. The CDR3 length is 14 residues. Trimming took off 5 bases at V and 4 bases at J, with 11 bases between the two ends. The CDR3 bases are TGTGCCAGCAGTCCGGGACGGCATAATGAAAAACTGTTTTTT. Translated, it gives CASSPGRHNEKLFF. The variable domain in full, completed from reference TRBV28 and TRBJ1-4, reads DVKVTQSSRYLVKRTGEKVFLECVQDMDHENMFWYRQDPGLGLRLIYFSYDVKMKEKGDIPEGYSVSREKKERFSLILESASTNQTSMYLCASSPGRHNEKLFFGSGTQLSVL.

This clonotype was counted a few times. V and J are TRBV14 and TRBJ2-5, with 9 bases aligning to TRBD1. Germline trimming cut 5 bases from V and 13 bases from J; bases unmatched to any gene: 8. Per the germline V gene, CDR1 is SGHDN and CDR2 is FVKESK. The CDR3 loop spans 12 amino acids. The CDR3 DNA reads TGTGCCAGCAGCTGGGACAGGGTGTCTCGGTACTTC. Translation: CASSWDRVSRYF.

V and J are TRBV28 and TRBJ2-4; possible D gene TRBD2, 6 bases. V was pared by 5 bases and J by 8 bases, with 22 bases between. Germline lookup yields CDR1 MDHEN and CDR2 SYDVKM. CDR3 size: 16 residues. The CDR3: CASSDRDSGWEDIQYF. The CDR3 DNA reads as TGTGCCAGCAGTGATCGGGACTCGGGGTGGGAAGACATTCAGTACTTC.

This clonotype was seen a single time. CDR3 DNA sequence: TGTGCCAGCAGTGGCTCGAAGGGCGGCGACTATGGCTACACCTTC. The encoded protein is CASSGSKGGDYGYTF. The chain recombines TRBV6-4 with TRBJ1-2; the D is unclear. V lost 4 bases to trimming and J lost 3 bases, with 15 bases between them. Germline CDR1 is MRHNA and CDR2 is SNTAGT. The CDR3 loop spans 15 amino acids.